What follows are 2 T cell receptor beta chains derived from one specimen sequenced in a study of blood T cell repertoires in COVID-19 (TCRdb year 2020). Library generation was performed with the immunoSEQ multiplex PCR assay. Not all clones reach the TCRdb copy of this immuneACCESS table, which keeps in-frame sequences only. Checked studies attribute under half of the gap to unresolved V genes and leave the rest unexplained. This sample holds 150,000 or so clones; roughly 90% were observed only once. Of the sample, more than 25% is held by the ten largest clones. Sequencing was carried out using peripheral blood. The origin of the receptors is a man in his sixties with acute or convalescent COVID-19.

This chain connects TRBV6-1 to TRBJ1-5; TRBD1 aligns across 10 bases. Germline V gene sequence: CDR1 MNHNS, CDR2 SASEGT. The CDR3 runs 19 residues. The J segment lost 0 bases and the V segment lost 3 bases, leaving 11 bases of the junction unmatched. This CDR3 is CASSDRDRGLSSSNQPQHF. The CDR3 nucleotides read TGTGCCAGCAGTGACCGGGACAGGGGCCTCTCGAGTAGCAATCAGCCCCAGCATTTT.

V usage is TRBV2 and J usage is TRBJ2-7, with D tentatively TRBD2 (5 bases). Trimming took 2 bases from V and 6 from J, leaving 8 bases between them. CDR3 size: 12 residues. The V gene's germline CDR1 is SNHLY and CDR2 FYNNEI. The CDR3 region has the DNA TGTGCCAGCAGTGAAACGACTACCGAGCAGTACTTC. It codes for CASSETTTEQYF.